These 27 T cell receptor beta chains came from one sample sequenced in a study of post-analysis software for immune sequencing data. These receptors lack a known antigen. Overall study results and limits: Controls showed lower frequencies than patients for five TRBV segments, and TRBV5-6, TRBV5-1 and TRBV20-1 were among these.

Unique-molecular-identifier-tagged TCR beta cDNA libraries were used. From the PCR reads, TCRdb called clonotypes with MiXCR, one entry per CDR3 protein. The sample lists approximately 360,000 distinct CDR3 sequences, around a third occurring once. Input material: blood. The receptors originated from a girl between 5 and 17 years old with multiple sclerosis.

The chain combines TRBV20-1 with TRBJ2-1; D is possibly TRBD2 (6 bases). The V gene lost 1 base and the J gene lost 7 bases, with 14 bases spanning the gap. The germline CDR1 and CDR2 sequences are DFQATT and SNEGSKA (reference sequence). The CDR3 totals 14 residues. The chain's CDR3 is CSARARPGRNEQFF. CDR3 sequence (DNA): TGCAGTGCTAGAGCCCGGCCGGGGAGGAATGAGCAGTTCTTC.

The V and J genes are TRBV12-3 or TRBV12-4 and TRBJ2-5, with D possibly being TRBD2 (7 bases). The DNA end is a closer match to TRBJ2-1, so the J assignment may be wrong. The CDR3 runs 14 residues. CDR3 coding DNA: TGTGCCAGCAGTCTCTTGGGGGGGCAAGAGACCCAGTTCTTC. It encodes CASSLLGGQETQFF.

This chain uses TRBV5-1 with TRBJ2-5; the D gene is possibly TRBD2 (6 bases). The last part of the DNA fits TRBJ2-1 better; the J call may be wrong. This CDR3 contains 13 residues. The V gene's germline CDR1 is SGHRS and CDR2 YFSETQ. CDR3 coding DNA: TGCGCCAGCAGCCCTGGGACTCCTGTTGCGCAGTTCTTC. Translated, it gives CASSPGTPVAQFF.

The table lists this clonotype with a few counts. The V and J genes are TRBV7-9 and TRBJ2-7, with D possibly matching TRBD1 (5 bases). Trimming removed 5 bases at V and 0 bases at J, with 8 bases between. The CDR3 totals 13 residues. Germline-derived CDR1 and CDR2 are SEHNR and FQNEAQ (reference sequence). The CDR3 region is CASSGRVSYEQYF. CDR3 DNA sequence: TGTGCCAGCAGCGGCAGGGTCTCCTACGAGCAGTACTTC.

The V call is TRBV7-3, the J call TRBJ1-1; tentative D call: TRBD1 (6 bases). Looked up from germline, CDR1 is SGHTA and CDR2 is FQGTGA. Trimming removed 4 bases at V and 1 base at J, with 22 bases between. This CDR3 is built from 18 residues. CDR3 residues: CASSSRGRTGGGNTEAFF. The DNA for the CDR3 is TGTGCCAGCAGCTCCAGGGGAAGGACGGGTGGGGGGAACACTGAAGCTTTCTTT.

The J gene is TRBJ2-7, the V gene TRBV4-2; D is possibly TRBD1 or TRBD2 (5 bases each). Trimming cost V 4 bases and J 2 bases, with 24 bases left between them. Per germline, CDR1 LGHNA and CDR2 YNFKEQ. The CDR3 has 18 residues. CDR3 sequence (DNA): TGTGCCAGCAGCCCGTACTTATCAAACCGGGACGGCACCTACGAGCAGTACTTC. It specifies CASSPYLSNRDGTYEQYF.

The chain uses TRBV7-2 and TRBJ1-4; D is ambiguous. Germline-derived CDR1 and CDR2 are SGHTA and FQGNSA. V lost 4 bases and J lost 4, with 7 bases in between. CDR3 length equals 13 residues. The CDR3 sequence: CASSSPVNEKLFF. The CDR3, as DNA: TGTGCCAGCAGCTCCCCCGTTAATGAAAAACTGTTTTTT.

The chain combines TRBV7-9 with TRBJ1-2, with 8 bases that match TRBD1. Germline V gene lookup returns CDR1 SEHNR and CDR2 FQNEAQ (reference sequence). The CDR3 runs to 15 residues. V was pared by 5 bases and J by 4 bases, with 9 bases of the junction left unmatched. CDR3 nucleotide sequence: TGTGCCAGCAGCACTCGGACAGGGACCTTCTATGGCTACACCTTC. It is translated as CASSTRTGTFYGYTF. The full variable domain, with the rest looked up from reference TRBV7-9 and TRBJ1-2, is DTGVSQNPRHKITKRGQNVTFRCDPISEHNRLYWYRQTLGQGPEFLTYFQNEAQLEKSRLLSDRFSAERPKGSFSTLEIQRTEQGDSAMYLCASSTRTGTFYGYTFGSGTRLTVV.

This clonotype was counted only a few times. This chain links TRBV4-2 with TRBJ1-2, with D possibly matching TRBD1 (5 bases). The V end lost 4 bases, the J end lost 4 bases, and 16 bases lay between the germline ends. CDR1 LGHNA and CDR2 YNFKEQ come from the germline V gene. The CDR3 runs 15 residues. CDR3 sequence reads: CASSPREEGTYGYTF. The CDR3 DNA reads TGTGCCAGCAGCCCGAGAGAGGAAGGGACCTATGGCTACACCTTC.

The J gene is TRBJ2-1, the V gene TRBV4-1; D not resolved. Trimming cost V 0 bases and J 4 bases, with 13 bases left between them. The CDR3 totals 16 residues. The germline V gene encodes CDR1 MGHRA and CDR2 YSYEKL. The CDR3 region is CASSQEWQTLYNEQFF. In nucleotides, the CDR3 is TGCGCCAGCAGCCAAGAATGGCAGACCCTTTACAATGAGCAGTTCTTC.

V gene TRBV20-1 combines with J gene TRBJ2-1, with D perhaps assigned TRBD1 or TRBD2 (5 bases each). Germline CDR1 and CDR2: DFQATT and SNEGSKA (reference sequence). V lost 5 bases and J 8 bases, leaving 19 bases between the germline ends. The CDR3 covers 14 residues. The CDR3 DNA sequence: TGCAGTGCTTCCCCTTGGAACGGGGCGTATGAGCAGTTCTTC. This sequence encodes CSASPWNGAYEQFF.

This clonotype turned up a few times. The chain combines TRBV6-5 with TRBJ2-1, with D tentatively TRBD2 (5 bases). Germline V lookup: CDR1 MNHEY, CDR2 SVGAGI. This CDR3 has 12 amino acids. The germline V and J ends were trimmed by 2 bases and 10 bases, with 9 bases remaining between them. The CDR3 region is CASSYGGSEQFF. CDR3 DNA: TGTGCCAGCAGTTACGGCGGGTCAGAGCAGTTCTTC.

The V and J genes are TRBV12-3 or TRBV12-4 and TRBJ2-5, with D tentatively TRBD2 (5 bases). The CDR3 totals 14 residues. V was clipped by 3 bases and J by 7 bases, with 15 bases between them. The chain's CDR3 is CASSFQGLEGTQYF. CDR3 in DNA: TGTGCCAGCAGTTTTCAAGGGTTAGAGGGGACCCAGTACTTC.

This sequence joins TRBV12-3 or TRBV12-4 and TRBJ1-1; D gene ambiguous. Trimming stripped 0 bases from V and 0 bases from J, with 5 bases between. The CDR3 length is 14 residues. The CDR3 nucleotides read TGTGCCAGCAGTTTAGCTAACATGAACACTGAAGCTTTCTTT. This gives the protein CASSLANMNTEAFF.

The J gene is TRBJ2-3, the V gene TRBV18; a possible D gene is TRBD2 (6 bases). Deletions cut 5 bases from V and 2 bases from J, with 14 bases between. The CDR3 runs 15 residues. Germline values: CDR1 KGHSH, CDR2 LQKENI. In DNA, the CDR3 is TGTGCCAGCTCAGTCCAGGGACTCACCACAGATACGCAGTATTTT. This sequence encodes CASSVQGLTTDTQYF.

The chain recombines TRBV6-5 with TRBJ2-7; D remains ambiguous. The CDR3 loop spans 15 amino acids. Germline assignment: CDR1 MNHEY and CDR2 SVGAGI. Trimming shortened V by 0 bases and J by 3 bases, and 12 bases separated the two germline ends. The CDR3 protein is CASSYSPKIHYEQYF. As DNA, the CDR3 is TGTGCCAGCAGTTACTCGCCAAAGATCCACTACGAGCAGTACTTC.

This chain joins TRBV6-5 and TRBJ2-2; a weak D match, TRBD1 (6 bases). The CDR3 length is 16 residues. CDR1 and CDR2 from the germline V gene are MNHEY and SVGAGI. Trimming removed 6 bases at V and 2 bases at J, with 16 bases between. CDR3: CASRRQTGLNTGELFF. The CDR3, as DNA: TGTGCCAGCAGGAGACAAACAGGGTTAAACACCGGGGAGCTGTTTTTT.

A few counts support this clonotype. CDR3 loop: CASSPRTDYNEQFF. In nucleotides, the CDR3 is TGTGCCAGCAGCCCCCGGACAGATTACAATGAGCAGTTCTTC. The rearrangement joins TRBV12-3 or TRBV12-4 to TRBJ2-1, with a possible D match to TRBD1 (6 bases). Trimming cost V 6 bases and J 4 bases, with 13 bases left between them. There are 14 residues in the CDR3.

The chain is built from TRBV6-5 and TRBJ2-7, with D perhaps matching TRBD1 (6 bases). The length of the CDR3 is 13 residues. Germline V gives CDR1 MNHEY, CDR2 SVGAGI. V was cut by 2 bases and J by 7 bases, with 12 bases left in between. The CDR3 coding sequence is TGTGCCAGCAGTTACCCGGGGCAGGGGGAGCAGTACTTC. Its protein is CASSYPGQGEQYF.

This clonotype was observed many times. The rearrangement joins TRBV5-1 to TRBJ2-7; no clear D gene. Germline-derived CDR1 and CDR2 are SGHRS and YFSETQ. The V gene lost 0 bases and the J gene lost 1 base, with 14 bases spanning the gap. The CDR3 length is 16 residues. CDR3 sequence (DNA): TGCGCCAGCAGCTTGGGATTCCTCAGACCGTCCTACGAGCAGTACTTC. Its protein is CASSLGFLRPSYEQYF. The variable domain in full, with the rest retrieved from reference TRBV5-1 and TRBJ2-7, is KAGVTQTPRYLIKTRGQQVTLSCSPISGHRSVSWYQQTPGQGLQFLFEYFSETQRNKGNFPGRFSGRQFSNSRSEMNVSTLELGDSALYLCASSLGFLRPSYEQYFGPGTRLTVT.

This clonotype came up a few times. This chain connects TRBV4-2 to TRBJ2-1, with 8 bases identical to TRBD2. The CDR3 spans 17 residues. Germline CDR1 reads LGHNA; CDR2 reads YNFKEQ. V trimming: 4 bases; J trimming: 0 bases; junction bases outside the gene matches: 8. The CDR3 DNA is TGTGCCAGCAGCCCCGGGACGGGGGGGCCCTCCTACAATGAGCAGTTCTTC. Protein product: CASSPGTGGPSYNEQFF.

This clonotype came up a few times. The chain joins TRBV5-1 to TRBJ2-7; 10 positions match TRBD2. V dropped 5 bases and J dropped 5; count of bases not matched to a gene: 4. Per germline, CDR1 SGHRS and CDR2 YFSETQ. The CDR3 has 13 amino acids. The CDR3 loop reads CASRLAGTDEQYF. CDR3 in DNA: TGCGCCAGCAGACTAGCGGGGACGGACGAGCAGTACTTC.

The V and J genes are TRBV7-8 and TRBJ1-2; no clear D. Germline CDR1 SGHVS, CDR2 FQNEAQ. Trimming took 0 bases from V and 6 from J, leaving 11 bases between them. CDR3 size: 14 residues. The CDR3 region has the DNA TGTGCCAGCAGCTTAGCGGCGGCGGAAGATGGCTACACCTTC. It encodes CASSLAAAEDGYTF.

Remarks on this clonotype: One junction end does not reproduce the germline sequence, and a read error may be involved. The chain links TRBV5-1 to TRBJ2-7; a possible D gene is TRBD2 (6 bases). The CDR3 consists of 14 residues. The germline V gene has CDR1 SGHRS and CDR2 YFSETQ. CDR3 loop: CTSSRRDSTYEQYF. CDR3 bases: TGCACCAGCAGCAGGCGGGACTCCACCTACGAGCAGTACTTC.

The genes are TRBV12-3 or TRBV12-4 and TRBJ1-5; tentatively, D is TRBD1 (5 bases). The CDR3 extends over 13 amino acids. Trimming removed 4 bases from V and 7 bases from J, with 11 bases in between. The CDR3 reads CASSSTERQPQHF. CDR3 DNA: TGTGCCAGCAGTTCGACAGAACGACAGCCCCAGCATTTT.

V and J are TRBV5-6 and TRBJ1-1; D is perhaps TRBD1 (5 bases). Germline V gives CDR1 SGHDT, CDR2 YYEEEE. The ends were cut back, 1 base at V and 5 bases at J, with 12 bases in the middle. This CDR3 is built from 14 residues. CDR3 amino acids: CASSLTGTTTEAFF. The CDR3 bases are TGTGCCAGCAGCTTGACCGGGACGACAACTGAAGCTTTCTTT.

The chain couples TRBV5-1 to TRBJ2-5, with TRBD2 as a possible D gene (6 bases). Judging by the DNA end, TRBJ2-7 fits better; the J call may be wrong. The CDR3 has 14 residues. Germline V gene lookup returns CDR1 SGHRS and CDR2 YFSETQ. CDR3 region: CASSLSGPYYEQYF. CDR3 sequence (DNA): TGCGCCAGCAGCTTAAGCGGGCCCTACTACGAGCAGTACTTC.